These T cell receptor beta chains were read from a single sample in a study of cytomegalovirus exposure and HLA in healthy donors. Measured with immunoSEQ multiplex PCR; TCRdb has only the in-frame clones, and not every one. The sample carries fewer than 250,000 clones, more than 75% recorded once. The material sequenced was PBMCs. The receptors were gathered from a man in his forties in good health and CMV-seropositive. Each CDR3 is given with its conserved first and last residue. D genes are given only for firm matches. Expanded clones are given a class, and other clones once, few, many or no size at all.

j_call: TRBJ2-7
v_call: TRBV7-6
d_call: TRBD1
clone_size: -
cdr3_nt: TGTGCCAGCAGCTTTCCACCATTACCGGGGACAGGGGGGGACGAGCAGTACTTC
cdr3_aa: CASSFPPLPGTGGDEQYF

j_call: TRBJ2-3
v_call: TRBV27
d_call: TRBD1
clone_size: once
cdr3_nt: TGTGCCAGCAGTTTGGAAGGGACAGTAAGAGGTGATACGCAGTATTTT
cdr3_aa: CASSLEGTVRGDTQYF

j_call: TRBJ1-4
v_call: TRBV19
d_call: -
clone_size: -
cdr3_nt: TGTGCCAGTACTAGGCTGACTCTAAGGGGTGAAAAACTGTTTTTT
cdr3_aa: CASTRLTLRGEKLFF

j_call: TRBJ2-1
v_call: TRBV7-2
d_call: -
clone_size: -
cdr3_nt: TGTGCCAGCAGCTTACGCGGGACCTGGGGAGGTGCCGAGCAGTTCTTC
cdr3_aa: CASSLRGTWGGAEQFF

j_call: TRBJ2-3
v_call: TRBV6-5
d_call: TRBD1
clone_size: -
cdr3_nt: TGTGCCACCAGGCAGGGGGCCGACACAGATACGCAGTATTTT
cdr3_aa: CATRQGADTDTQYF

j_call: TRBJ1-1
v_call: TRBV7-3
d_call: -
clone_size: -
cdr3_nt: TGTGCCAGCAGCTTATGGCAGAACACTGAAGCTTTCTTT
cdr3_aa: CASSLWQNTEAFF

j_call: TRBJ1-1
v_call: TRBV18
d_call: -
clone_size: -
cdr3_nt: TGTGCCAGCTCATCGATGGGACTTACTGAAGCTTTCTTT
cdr3_aa: CASSSMGLTEAFF

j_call: TRBJ1-1
v_call: TRBV5-1
d_call: TRBD1
clone_size: -
cdr3_nt: TGCGCCAGCAGCTTGTCGCAGGGGGCTATCACTGAAGCTTTCTTT
cdr3_aa: CASSLSQGAITEAFF

j_call: TRBJ1-1
v_call: TRBV7-9
d_call: -
clone_size: few
cdr3_nt: TGTGCCAGCAGCTTAAAACAGGGAGGGGTGAACACTGAAGCTTTCTTT
cdr3_aa: CASSLKQGGVNTEAFF

j_call: TRBJ2-6
v_call: TRBV18
d_call: TRBD1
clone_size: -
cdr3_nt: TGTGCCAGCTCACCACAGGGGGCGGTGGGGGCCAACGTCCTGACTTTC
cdr3_aa: CASSPQGAVGANVLTF

j_call: TRBJ1-5
v_call: TRBV28
d_call: -
clone_size: -
cdr3_nt: TGTGCCTTATCAAGGGGGGGTCAGCCCCAGCATTTT
cdr3_aa: CALSRGGQPQHF

j_call: TRBJ1-3
v_call: TRBV4-1
d_call: TRBD1
clone_size: -
cdr3_nt: TGCGCCAGCAGCCTCAGGACAGGGCTCGCTGGAAACACCATATATTTT
cdr3_aa: CASSLRTGLAGNTIYF

j_call: TRBJ1-1
v_call: TRBV9
d_call: TRBD1
clone_size: -
cdr3_nt: TGTGCCAGCAGCCCACACAGGGGTCGGAACACTGAAGCTTTCTTT
cdr3_aa: CASSPHRGRNTEAFF

j_call: TRBJ1-2
v_call: TRBV6-4
d_call: -
clone_size: -
cdr3_nt: TGTGCCAGCAGTGACTCAATTCAAAGGGGCGTAAGTGGCTACACCTTC
cdr3_aa: CASSDSIQRGVSGYTF

j_call: TRBJ2-7
v_call: TRBV5-6
d_call: TRBD1
clone_size: -
cdr3_nt: TGTGCCAGTCATCTTCCGGGACAGAGACCCTACGAGCAGTACTTC
cdr3_aa: CASHLPGQRPYEQYF

j_call: TRBJ1-5
v_call: TRBV27
d_call: TRBD1
clone_size: -
cdr3_nt: TGTGCCAGCAGCCCCCAGGGGGCCGGAAATCAGCCCCAGCATTTT
cdr3_aa: CASSPQGAGNQPQHF

j_call: TRBJ1-1
v_call: TRBV29-1
d_call: -
clone_size: -
cdr3_nt: TGCAGCGTACCCACGGGTACTGAAGCTTTCTTT
cdr3_aa: CSVPTGTEAFF

j_call: TRBJ2-5
v_call: TRBV30
d_call: TRBD2
clone_size: -
cdr3_nt: TGTGCTTCCGGGGGGGGGCGGGGAGAGACCCAGTACTTC
cdr3_aa: CASGGGRGETQYF

j_call: TRBJ1-5
v_call: TRBV5-1
d_call: -
clone_size: -
cdr3_nt: TGCGCCAGCAGCTTGGGGATACAGGGCAAGGGCAATCAGCCCCAGCATTTT
cdr3_aa: CASSLGIQGKGNQPQHF

j_call: TRBJ1-2
v_call: TRBV4-2
d_call: -
clone_size: -
cdr3_nt: TGTGCCAGCAGCCAAGGGCGAGGGCTGGCAGGCTACACCTTC
cdr3_aa: CASSQGRGLAGYTF

j_call: TRBJ2-1
v_call: TRBV9
d_call: TRBD2
clone_size: -
cdr3_nt: TGTGCCAGCAATGGCGGGAGTGAAAATGAGCAGTTCTTC
cdr3_aa: CASNGGSENEQFF

j_call: TRBJ2-7
v_call: TRBV5-8
d_call: -
clone_size: -
cdr3_nt: TGTGCCAGCAGCCTGACTGCCTACGAGCAGTACTTC
cdr3_aa: CASSLTAYEQYF

j_call: TRBJ2-7
v_call: TRBV5-1
d_call: -
clone_size: -
cdr3_nt: TGCGCCAGCAGCACGGGACTGACCTCCTACGAGCAGTACTTC
cdr3_aa: CASSTGLTSYEQYF

j_call: TRBJ2-4
v_call: TRBV28
d_call: -
clone_size: -
cdr3_nt: TGTGCCAGCAGTCCGCCGGGACTCGACAAAAACATTCAGTACTTC
cdr3_aa: CASSPPGLDKNIQYF

j_call: TRBJ2-1
v_call: TRBV7-6
d_call: TRBD2
clone_size: -
cdr3_nt: TGTGCCAGCAAAGACTTAGCGGGTACCTACAATGAGCAGTTCTTC
cdr3_aa: CASKDLAGTYNEQFF

j_call: TRBJ2-3
v_call: TRBV6-6
d_call: TRBD1
clone_size: -
cdr3_nt: TGTGCCAGCGGACAGGGGGGAACAGATACGCAGTATTTT
cdr3_aa: CASGQGGTDTQYF

j_call: TRBJ1-4
v_call: TRBV6-1
d_call: TRBD1
clone_size: -
cdr3_nt: TGTGCCAGCGGGTTCCCACAGGGGCCTAATGAAAAACTGTTTTTT
cdr3_aa: CASGFPQGPNEKLFF

j_call: TRBJ2-1
v_call: TRBV7-3
d_call: -
clone_size: once
cdr3_nt: TGTGCCAGCAGCTTAAGTGGGGGCGAGCAGTTCTTC
cdr3_aa: CASSLSGGEQFF

j_call: TRBJ2-1
v_call: TRBV6-1
d_call: -
clone_size: -
cdr3_nt: TGTGCCAGCAGTGAGGAGGGACGCTATGAGCAGTTCTTC
cdr3_aa: CASSEEGRYEQFF

j_call: TRBJ2-7
v_call: TRBV29-1
d_call: TRBD1
clone_size: once
cdr3_nt: TGCAGCGTTGAAGAGGGGACAGGTTATGCCTACGAGCAGTACTTC
cdr3_aa: CSVEEGTGYAYEQYF

j_call: TRBJ2-5
v_call: TRBV11-3
d_call: TRBD2
clone_size: -
cdr3_nt: TGTGCCAGCAGTTCCGGGACTAGCGGCGAAGAGACCCAGTACTTC
cdr3_aa: CASSSGTSGEETQYF

j_call: TRBJ1-2
v_call: TRBV7-9
d_call: -
clone_size: -
cdr3_nt: TGTGCCAGCAGCTTAGAATCGACAAGCTATGGCTACACCTTC
cdr3_aa: CASSLESTSYGYTF

j_call: TRBJ1-1
v_call: TRBV29-1
d_call: -
clone_size: once
cdr3_nt: TGCAGCGTTGAAGATAGCCTAGAAGCTTTCTTT
cdr3_aa: CSVEDSLEAFF

j_call: TRBJ2-7
v_call: TRBV5-4
d_call: TRBD2
clone_size: -
cdr3_nt: TGTGCCAGCAGCAGGGGACTAGCGGGTTACGAGCAGTACTTC
cdr3_aa: CASSRGLAGYEQYF

j_call: TRBJ2-2
v_call: TRBV4-1
d_call: -
clone_size: few
cdr3_nt: TGCGCCAGCAGTACAAGATCCGCCGGGGAGCTGTTTTTT
cdr3_aa: CASSTRSAGELFF

j_call: TRBJ1-5
v_call: TRBV30
d_call: -
clone_size: -
cdr3_nt: TGTGCCTGGAGTGTTTTCGGGGTGACCAATCAGCCCCAGCATTTT
cdr3_aa: CAWSVFGVTNQPQHF

j_call: TRBJ2-1
v_call: TRBV6-5
d_call: TRBD2
clone_size: -
cdr3_nt: TGTGCCAGCAGTTACAGATGGCGGGAGGGGGGGAATGAGCAGTTCTTC
cdr3_aa: CASSYRWREGGNEQFF

j_call: TRBJ2-3
v_call: TRBV5-1
d_call: -
clone_size: -
cdr3_nt: TGCGCCAGCAGCCCGTTGCCGAGCGCTAGCACAGATACGCAGTATTTT
cdr3_aa: CASSPLPSASTDTQYF

j_call: TRBJ2-1
v_call: TRBV11-2
d_call: TRBD1
clone_size: -
cdr3_nt: TGTGCCAGCAGCACGGGACAGGGGGGGAAGCAGTTCTTC
cdr3_aa: CASSTGQGGKQFF

j_call: TRBJ2-1
v_call: TRBV7-8
d_call: TRBD1
clone_size: -
cdr3_nt: TGTGCCAGCAGCTCGATGGACAGGATGAGCTCCTACAATGAGCAGTTCTTC
cdr3_aa: CASSSMDRMSSYNEQFF

j_call: TRBJ1-2
v_call: TRBV30
d_call: TRBD1
clone_size: -
cdr3_nt: TGTGCCTGGAGAAAGGAGGGGGCGACGGAGGGCTACACCTTC
cdr3_aa: CAWRKEGATEGYTF

j_call: TRBJ1-2
v_call: TRBV5-6
d_call: -
clone_size: -
cdr3_nt: TGTGCCAGCAGCCGAGGGACTGAAATGGGCTACACCTTC
cdr3_aa: CASSRGTEMGYTF

j_call: TRBJ2-1
v_call: TRBV6-4
d_call: TRBD2
clone_size: -
cdr3_nt: TGTGCCGGGCTAGGACTAGAAGGACGGAGTGAGCAGTTCTTC
cdr3_aa: CAGLGLEGRSEQFF

j_call: TRBJ2-2
v_call: TRBV27
d_call: TRBD1
clone_size: -
cdr3_nt: TGTGCCAGCAGGGGGACAGCTCCCACCGGGGAGCTGTTTTTT
cdr3_aa: CASRGTAPTGELFF

j_call: TRBJ2-1
v_call: TRBV5-6
d_call: TRBD2
clone_size: -
cdr3_nt: TGTGCCAGCAGCTGGCAGGCTAGCGGGAACAATGAGCAGTTCTTC
cdr3_aa: CASSWQASGNNEQFF

j_call: TRBJ2-3
v_call: TRBV5-6
d_call: TRBD2
clone_size: -
cdr3_nt: TGTGCCAGCAGCCGCCTGACTAGCGGGAGTGGTGGAAGCACAGATACGCAGTATTTT
cdr3_aa: CASSRLTSGSGGSTDTQYF

j_call: TRBJ1-5
v_call: TRBV19
d_call: -
clone_size: -
cdr3_nt: TGTGCCAGTACCCCGTTTGGAGGGGACAATCAGCCCCAGCATTTT
cdr3_aa: CASTPFGGDNQPQHF

j_call: TRBJ2-1
v_call: TRBV27
d_call: TRBD2
clone_size: -
cdr3_nt: TGTGCCAGCAGTTGGGGGACTAGCGGGAGCTACAATGAGCAGTTCTTC
cdr3_aa: CASSWGTSGSYNEQFF

j_call: TRBJ1-2
v_call: TRBV7-9
d_call: TRBD1
clone_size: -
cdr3_nt: TGTGCCAGCAGCTTTCCGGGACAGGGGTATGGCTACACCTTC
cdr3_aa: CASSFPGQGYGYTF

j_call: TRBJ1-1
v_call: TRBV2
d_call: -
clone_size: -
cdr3_nt: TGTGCCAGCAGTGGTAGGAGGACTTACCCGAACCCGAGTCCTGAAGCTTTCTTT
cdr3_aa: CASSGRRTYPNPSPEAFF

j_call: TRBJ2-3
v_call: TRBV5-6
d_call: TRBD1
clone_size: -
cdr3_nt: TGTGCCAGCAGCTTGGCTTCGACAGGGGGCGCGTCAGATACGCAGTATTTT
cdr3_aa: CASSLASTGGASDTQYF

j_call: TRBJ1-1
v_call: TRBV7-8
d_call: -
clone_size: -
cdr3_nt: TGTGCCAGCAGCCCAAGAGAGGGGAACACTGAAGCTTTCTTT
cdr3_aa: CASSPREGNTEAFF

j_call: TRBJ2-1
v_call: TRBV6-5
d_call: -
clone_size: -
cdr3_nt: TGTGCCAGCAGAAAAACTGACACCAATGAGCAGTTCTTC
cdr3_aa: CASRKTDTNEQFF

j_call: TRBJ2-2
v_call: TRBV5-1
d_call: -
clone_size: -
cdr3_nt: TGCGCCAGCAGCTTGGGGGGGCCAAGGAACACCGGGGAGCTGTTTTTT
cdr3_aa: CASSLGGPRNTGELFF

j_call: TRBJ2-3
v_call: TRBV7-9
d_call: -
clone_size: -
cdr3_nt: TGTGCCAGCAGCGGCGGGGGCAGAGATACGCAGTATTTT
cdr3_aa: CASSGGGRDTQYF

j_call: TRBJ2-4
v_call: TRBV6-5
d_call: -
clone_size: -
cdr3_nt: TGTGCCAGCAGTTACCGCGGGGATCCTGGAAACATTCAGTACTTC
cdr3_aa: CASSYRGDPGNIQYF

j_call: TRBJ2-3
v_call: TRBV19
d_call: TRBD2
clone_size: -
cdr3_nt: TGTGCCAGTAGTAAGGCAACTAGCGTATCTAGCACAGATACGCAGTATTTT
cdr3_aa: CASSKATSVSSTDTQYF